One and the same sample provided the 15 T cell receptor beta chains below, sequenced in a study of early T cells in non-severe SARS-CoV-2 infection. MiXCR, applied by TCRdb to the 5' RACE reads, yields one record per CDR3 protein. Of about 83,000 distinct CDR3 sequences in the sample, less than 11% were seen once. Source: whole blood, taken at baseline. The receptors originated from an adult who was a healthcare worker with PCR-confirmed SARS-CoV-2 infection or an uninfected control (not recorded which).

In this sample, this clonotype turned up a few times. V usage is TRBV3-1 and J usage is TRBJ2-7, with D possibly matching TRBD1 (8 bases). Trimming left V 6 bases short and J 2 bases short, with 14 bases between. The CDR3 loop spans 14 amino acids. Per the germline V gene, CDR1 is LGHDT and CDR2 is YNNKEL (reference sequence). The CDR3 DNA sequence: TGTGCCAGCAGTCACAGGGGGGGAGCCTACGAGCAGTACTTC. As protein: CASSHRGGAYEQYF.

This clonotype was counted many times. This sequence joins TRBV5-1 and TRBJ2-3, with TRBD2 matching over 13 bases. CDR1 is SGHRS, CDR2 YFSETQ, per germline. V trimming: 3 bases; J trimming: 3 bases; junction bases outside the gene matches: 4. The CDR3 consists of 16 residues. CDR3 in DNA: TGCGCCAGCAGCTCTCTACTAGCGGGAGGGACAGATACGCAGTATTTT. Its protein product is CASSSLLAGGTDTQYF.

The chain couples TRBV12-3 or TRBV12-4 to TRBJ2-7; D ambiguous. The CDR3 is 13 amino acids. The V gene lost 2 bases and the J gene lost 4 bases, with 9 bases spanning the gap. CDR3 amino acids: CASSLNREYEQYF. The CDR3 DNA sequence: TGTGCCAGCAGTTTAAATAGGGAATACGAGCAGTACTTC.

This clonotype was seen a handful of times. This chain joins TRBV7-8 and TRBJ2-7, with D possibly being TRBD1 or TRBD2 (5 bases each). The V gene's germline CDR1 is SGHVS and CDR2 FQNEAQ. The length of the CDR3 is 13 residues. Trimming left V 5 bases short and J 2 bases short, with 10 bases between. The CDR3 protein is CASSRTGPYEQYF. The DNA of the CDR3 is TGTGCCAGCAGCCGAACGGGGCCCTACGAGCAGTACTTC. Supplemented by reference TRBV7-8 and TRBJ2-7, the full variable domain reads GAGVSQSPRYKVAKRGQDVALRCDPISGHVSLFWYQQALGQGPEFLTYFQNEAQLDKSGLPSDRFFAERPEGSVSTLKIQRTQQEDSAVYLCASSRTGPYEQYFGPGTRLTVT.

The sample holds many counts of this clonotype. The J gene is TRBJ2-5, the V gene TRBV7-6; 9 nucleotides line up with TRBD1. Trimming at V came to 1 base and at J to 5 bases, leaving 2 bases not matched to a gene. The germline CDR1 and CDR2 sequences are SGHVS and FNYEAQ. The CDR3 length is 14 residues. The DNA for the CDR3 is TGTGCCAGCAGCTTAGGGACAGGGGACGAGACCCAGTACTTC. Encoded protein: CASSLGTGDETQYF.

In this sample, this clonotype turned up many times. The chain links TRBV10-3 to TRBJ2-1; TRBD2 aligns across 11 bases. The V segment lost 11 bases and the J segment 10 bases; nucleotides outside the gene matches: 7. Germline V gene data show CDR1 as ENHRY and CDR2 as SYGVKD. This CDR3 is built from 12 residues. CDR3 in DNA: TGTGCCGGCTCCGGGACTAGCGGCGAGCAGTTCTTC. Residues: CAGSGTSGEQFF.

The sample holds a few counts of this clonotype. This chain uses TRBV20-1 with TRBJ2-4; D not certain. Trimming left V 6 bases short and J 0 bases short, with 15 bases between. The CDR3 is 15 amino acids. The germline CDR1 and CDR2 sequences are DFQATT and SNEGSKA (reference sequence). DNA for the CDR3: TGCAGTGCCGAAGCTGGTATAGTAGCCAAAAACATTCAGTACTTC. Encoded protein: CSAEAGIVAKNIQYF.

The CDR3 DNA sequence: TGTGCCAGCGGGACTAGCGGTGAACACAATGAGCAGTTCTTC. It codes for CASGTSGEHNEQFF. The chain has TRBV6-4 and TRBJ2-1; 11 bases map to TRBD2. Germline CDR1 reads MRHNA; CDR2 reads SNTAGT. This CDR3 region has 14 residues. V lost 8 bases to trimming and J lost 5 bases; unmatched junction nucleotides: 5.

The table lists this clonotype with a few counts. The chain uses TRBV6-6 and TRBJ1-6; 8 nucleotides align to TRBD1. CDR1 MNHNY and CDR2 SVGAGI come from the germline V gene (reference sequence). Losses at the gene ends were 8 bases for V and 11 bases for J; bases not matched to a gene: 5. The CDR3 is 12 amino acids. The CDR3 coding sequence is TGTGCCAGCGGACAGGGACTTGCACCCCTCCACTTT. Residues: CASGQGLAPLHF.

The chain combines TRBV2 with TRBJ2-1; D perhaps matches TRBD2 (6 bases). Looked up from germline, CDR1 is SNHLY and CDR2 is FYNNEI. V was cut by 4 bases and J by 7 bases, with 11 bases left in between. The CDR3 covers 13 residues. In DNA form, the CDR3 reads TGTGCCAGCAGTGCGAGGAGGGGAAATGAGCAGTTCTTC. Residues: CASSARRGNEQFF.

This clonotype was detected only a few times. The genes are TRBV2 and TRBJ1-2; 9 bases fit TRBD1. Germline trimming cut 4 bases from V and 7 bases from J; bases unmatched to any gene: 7. This CDR3 region has 14 residues. The germline CDR1 and CDR2 sequences are SNHLY and FYNNEI. The CDR3 loop reads CASSGTGESSGYTF. The CDR3 coding sequence is TGTGCCAGCAGTGGGACAGGGGAATCTTCTGGCTACACCTTC.

The J gene is TRBJ2-7, the V gene TRBV3-1; possible D gene TRBD1, 6 bases. Per the germline V gene, CDR1 is LGHDT and CDR2 is YNNKEL (reference sequence). The CDR3 sequence is 14 residues long. V gave up 1 base and J gave up 2 bases, with 9 bases separating them. This CDR3 reads CASSQGGGPYEQYF. The CDR3 nucleotides are TGTGCCAGCAGCCAAGGAGGGGGTCCCTACGAGCAGTACTTC.

The chain employs TRBV18 and TRBJ2-5, with D tentatively TRBD1 (6 bases). CDR1 is KGHSH and CDR2 is LQKENI in the germline V gene. The length of the CDR3 is 15 residues. V was clipped by 0 bases and J by 2 bases, with 10 bases between them. CDR3 protein: CASSPPSQGQETQYF. The CDR3 bases are TGTGCCAGCTCACCACCGAGTCAGGGGCAAGAGACCCAGTACTTC. The full variable domain, completed using reference TRBV18 and TRBJ2-5, is NAGVMQNPRHLVRRRGQEARLRCSPMKGHSHVYWYRQLPEEGLKFMVYLQKENIIDESGMPKERFSAEFPKEGPSILRIQQVVRGDSAAYFCASSPPSQGQETQYFGPGTRLLVL.

This clonotype was seen repeatedly, ten times or more. This chain links TRBV6-5 with TRBJ2-3, with TRBD2 matching over 10 bases. Looked up from germline, CDR1 is MNHEY and CDR2 is SVGAGI. The CDR3 has 15 residues. Losses at the gene ends were 6 bases for V and 5 bases for J; bases not matched to a gene: 8. As DNA, the CDR3 is TGTGCCAGCAGACATCTAGCGGGAGCCAAAGATACGCAGTATTTT. Translation: CASRHLAGAKDTQYF.

This clonotype has ten or more counts. The gene calls are TRBV6-1 and TRBJ2-1; D is unresolved. Trimming removed 4 bases at V and 4 bases at J, with 14 bases between. Germline CDR1 reads MNHNS; CDR2 reads SASEGT. The CDR3 is made up of 15 amino acids. The CDR3 protein is CASSARPRQYNEQFF. In DNA, the CDR3 is TGTGCCAGCAGTGCTCGACCCCGGCAGTACAATGAGCAGTTCTTC.